The 17 T cell receptor beta chains reported below all come from one sample, sequenced in a study of blood T cell repertoires in COVID-19. Profiled with immunoSEQ multiplex PCR; TCRdb holds only in-frame clones, not every one. The sample shows 110,000 to 150,000 clones, approximately 78% of them seen only once. Specimen: peripheral blood. The receptors were sampled from a woman aged 80 or older with acute or convalescent COVID-19.

This clone was observed a handful of times. The chain couples TRBV18 to TRBJ1-1; no clear D. CDR3 length: 11 amino acids. Trimming left V 4 bases short and J 3 bases short, with 3 bases between. Germline V gene sequence: CDR1 KGHSH, CDR2 LQKENI. DNA of the CDR3: TGTGCCAGCTCACTCGACACTGAAGCTTTCTTT. Its translation: CASSLDTEAFF.

The chain recombines TRBV4-1 with TRBJ1-4; D is unresolved. This CDR3 is 12 amino acids long. The ends were cut back, 0 bases at V and 14 bases at J, with 10 bases in the middle. The germline CDR1 and CDR2 sequences are MGHRA and YSYEKL. CDR3 DNA sequence: TGCGCCAGCAGCCAAGATGAAGAGCGGCTGTTTTTT. The encoded protein is CASSQDEERLFF.

This clone was detected a few times. The genes are TRBV12-5 and TRBJ1-1, with D unresolved. The germline V gene encodes CDR1 LGHNT and CDR2 FRNRAP. There are 14 residues in the CDR3. V lost 0 bases, J lost 2 bases, and 7 bases lay in between. The CDR3 sequence is CASGLVPGNTEAFF. CDR3 coding DNA: TGTGCTAGTGGTTTGGTACCGGGAAACACTGAAGCTTTCTTT.

The V call is TRBV4-1, the J call TRBJ2-7, with 11 positions matching TRBD2. The CDR3 has 16 residues. The V gene end was trimmed by 1 base and the J gene end by 4 bases; junction bases not matched to a gene: 6. In germline, CDR1 is MGHRA, CDR2 YSYEKL. The CDR3 protein is CASSQGVAGGIYEQYF. The CDR3 DNA follows: TGCGCCAGCAGCCAAGGGGTAGCGGGAGGGATTTACGAGCAGTACTTC.

The chain combines TRBV1 with TRBJ2-7; the table's D call, TRBD1, has no DNA check behind it. TRBV1 is marked as a pseudogene. The CDR3 has 15 residues. The CDR3 spells CTSSQRDRGLYEQYF. CDR3 bases: TGCACCAGCAGCCAAAGGGACAGGGGGCTCTACGAGCAGTACTTC.

In its sample, this clone was seen a few times. This chain uses TRBV15 with TRBJ1-6; D is ambiguous. The CDR3 is made up of 13 amino acids. Trimming stripped 1 base from V and 9 bases from J, with 7 bases between. Germline V gene lookup returns CDR1 LNHNV and CDR2 YYDKDF (reference sequence). The CDR3 DNA is TGTGCCACCAGCAGAGTTCTCGGTTCACCCCTCCACTTT. Amino acids: CATSRVLGSPLHF.

Comment on this clone: A read error may account for a junction end that differs from germline. Other nucleotide sequences from this sample produce the same CDR3. CDR3 coding DNA: TGTGCTAGCAGCTTGGCCAGCGCAGGGGCCGCCTACGAGCAGTACTTC. It is translated as CASSLASAGAAYEQYF. The chain recombines TRBV5-5 with TRBJ2-7; possible D gene TRBD1, 6 bases. Looked up from germline, CDR1 is SGHKS and CDR2 is YYEKEE (reference sequence). The CDR3 runs 16 residues. Full variable domain (rest looked up from reference TRBV5-5 and TRBJ2-7): DAGVTQSPTHLIKTRGQQVTLRCSPISGHKSVSWYQQVLGQGPQFIFQYYEKEERGRGNFPDRFSARQFPNYSSELNVNALLLGDSALYLCASSLASAGAAYEQYFGPGTRLTVT.

The rearrangement joins TRBV4-1 to TRBJ1-5; D gene uncertain. Germline CDR1 is MGHRA and CDR2 is YSYEKL. The CDR3 runs 18 residues. Trimming stripped 1 base from V and 0 bases from J, with 16 bases between. CDR3 coding DNA: TGCGCCAGCAGCCAAGTTACGGCAGGCCTCTATAGCAATCAGCCCCAGCATTTT. Amino acids: CASSQVTAGLYSNQPQHF.

This clone was observed a few times. V usage is TRBV28 and J usage is TRBJ1-2; 8 nucleotides match TRBD1. CDR3 length: 14 amino acids. Trimming took 5 bases from V and 1 from J; bases not matched to a gene: 3. CDR1 and CDR2 (germline): MDHEN, SYDVKM. CDR3 bases: TGTGCCAGCAGTGTACAGGGGGGTAACTATGGCTACACCTTC. It yields the protein CASSVQGGNYGYTF.

V is TRBV19 and J is TRBJ1-3; D perhaps matches TRBD1 (6 bases). The CDR3 sequence is 15 residues long. Germline CDR1 is LNHDA and CDR2 is SQIVND (reference sequence). The V and J ends lost 6 bases and 0 bases respectively, with 12 bases between them. CDR3 sequence (DNA): TGTGCCAGTAGAAAACAGGGTCTCTCTGGAAACACCATATATTTT. Its translation is CASRKQGLSGNTIYF.

The chain has TRBV5-1 and TRBJ1-1, with 8 bases fitting TRBD1. The CDR3 has 14 residues. Germline V lookup: CDR1 SGHRS, CDR2 YFSETQ. Losses at the gene ends were 4 bases for V and 5 bases for J; bases not matched to a gene: 7. The CDR3 reads CASSPRTGRTEAFF. CDR3 coding DNA: TGCGCCAGCAGCCCCCGGACAGGGAGGACTGAAGCTTTCTTT.

V and J are TRBV9 and TRBJ2-1, with 7 bases aligning to TRBD2. Germline values: CDR1 SGDLS, CDR2 YYNGEE. CDR3 size: 16 residues. Germline trimming cut 0 bases from V and 5 bases from J; bases unmatched to any gene: 8. The CDR3 protein is CASSVGGRGRNNEQFF. The CDR3 DNA reads TGTGCCAGCAGCGTAGGTGGTCGCGGGAGAAACAATGAGCAGTTCTTC.

J is TRBJ1-6 and V is TRBV2, with D unclear. CDR3 length equals 17 residues. CDR1 SNHLY and CDR2 FYNNEI come from the germline V gene. Trimming shortened V by 7 bases and J by 12 bases, and 28 bases separated the two germline ends. The CDR3 sequence is CASIGEGGPSNLIPLHF. CDR3 sequence (DNA): TGTGCCAGCATCGGGGAGGGAGGGCCCTCAAATCTGATACCCCTCCACTTT.

The chain combines TRBV11-2 with TRBJ2-3; a possible D gene is TRBD2 (5 bases). CDR1 and CDR2 from the germline V gene are SGHAT and FQNNGV. V was pared by 3 bases and J by 4 bases, with 8 bases between. The CDR3 covers 13 residues. CDR3 loop: CASSFGMADTQYF. CDR3 in DNA: TGTGCCAGCAGCTTCGGGATGGCAGATACGCAGTATTTT.

V is TRBV6-1 and J is TRBJ1-5, with 9 bases fitting TRBD1. Losses at the gene ends were 2 bases for V and 6 bases for J; bases not matched to a gene: 5. There are 15 residues in the CDR3. The V gene's germline CDR1 is MNHNS and CDR2 SASEGT. CDR3 protein: CASSESTGGSQPQHF. The CDR3 coding sequence is TGTGCCAGCAGTGAAAGCACAGGGGGCAGTCAGCCCCAGCATTTT.

This chain joins TRBV6-1 and TRBJ1-2; 8 bases agree with TRBD1. Germline V gene lookup returns CDR1 MNHNS and CDR2 SASEGT. After removal of 3 bases from V and 4 bases from J, the junction contained 7 bases not matched to a gene. The CDR3 consists of 15 residues. CDR3 nucleotide sequence: TGTGCCAGCAGTGACCTCCAGGGGGCATTCTATGGCTACACCTTC. This translates into CASSDLQGAFYGYTF.

This rearrangement joins TRBV6-5 to TRBJ2-5; 7 bases align to TRBD1. Germline CDR1 reads MNHEY; CDR2 reads SVGAGI. The CDR3 totals 12 residues. With V trimmed by 7 bases and J by 5 bases, 4 bases remained unmatched. CDR3 amino acids: CASNRGSETQYF. CDR3 bases: TGTGCCAGCAACAGGGGATCGGAGACCCAGTACTTC.